This T cell receptor (beta chain) was observed in a study of shared clonotypes between healthy human individuals. Whole-study results and caveats: Rarefaction demonstrated incomplete sorted-subset sequencing despite large depth.

Deep level was the assay's run setting. Assay used: immunoSEQ multiplex PCR; TCRdb lists only in-frame clones, some missing. This table holds a few hundred thousand clones, about nine tenths found once. V lost 2 bases and J 8 bases, leaving 21 bases between the germline ends. The germline V gene has CDR1 MNHEY and CDR2 SVGAGI. The CDR3 consists of 16 residues. A remark on this clone: The antigen is undetermined.

Sequenced sample: memory CD8+ T cells sorted from blood. Subset: CD45RO+ cells pooled with CCR7-negative TemRA cells. The gene calls are TRBV6-5 and TRBJ1-2; TRBD1 might be the D (5 bases). This TCR was sampled from a man aged 18 to 30 in good health. CDR3 residues: CASSYVPGRGPAGYTF. The CDR3 DNA reads TGTGCCAGCAGTTACGTTCCGGGGCGCGGGCCCGCGGGCTACACCTTC.